These 22 T cell receptor beta chains came from one sample sequenced in a study of blood T cells in healthy people across ages. A J-beta primer mix and a sample-barcoded 5' primer were used in a second PCR of roughly 6 to 11 cycles. Each CDR3 protein is one row after TCRdb ran MiXCR on the 5' RACE reads. The table records roughly 720,000 distinct CDR3 sequences, around half of them present only once. What was sequenced was blood. The source of these receptors is an elderly man in good health.

The chain joins TRBV12-3 or TRBV12-4 to TRBJ1-2; the D is unclear. This CDR3 is built from 16 residues. Trimming left V 3 bases short and J 3 bases short, with 17 bases between. As DNA, the CDR3 is TGTGCCAGCAGTTTTAAGTGGGATATCATTGACTATGGCTACACCTTC. Protein sequence: CASSFKWDIIDYGYTF.

V usage is TRBV28 and J usage is TRBJ1-5, with no clear D. Trimming took off 1 base at V and 4 bases at J, with 17 bases between the two ends. The CDR3 is made up of 17 amino acids. Germline CDR1 MDHEN, CDR2 SYDVKM. Here the CDR3 reads CASSLYRGVSSNQPQHF. CDR3 nucleotides: TGTGCCAGCAGTTTATACCGAGGCGTGTCTTCTAATCAGCCCCAGCATTTT.

This clonotype was counted a few times. The CDR3 is CASSLEDRGLYEQYF. Here the CDR3 DNA reads TGCGCCAGCAGCTTGGAGGACAGGGGGCTGTACGAGCAGTACTTC. This chain connects TRBV5-1 to TRBJ2-5; 11 positions match TRBD1. The J call may be incorrect, as the DNA end agrees better with TRBJ2-7. Germline V gene data show CDR1 as SGHRS and CDR2 as YFSETQ. This CDR3 is built from 15 residues.

The chain links TRBV7-2 to TRBJ2-7; 8 positions match TRBD1. The CDR3 sequence is 15 residues long. The germline V gene encodes CDR1 SGHTA and CDR2 FQGNSA. Unmatched junction bases numbered 8, after V lost 3 bases and J lost 4 bases. In DNA, the CDR3 is TGTGCCAGCAGCTTGTTTAGAGGACAGGGATACGAGCAGTACTTC. It yields the protein CASSLFRGQGYEQYF.

This chain joins TRBV24-1 and TRBJ2-2; 9 bases are a match to TRBD1. The length of the CDR3 is 17 residues. Germline CDR1 KGHDR, CDR2 SFDVKD. Losses at the gene ends were 3 bases for V and 4 bases for J; bases not matched to a gene: 8. The CDR3 DNA reads as TGTGCCACCAGTGATCCAAAACAGGGGGCGGGCACCGGGGAGCTGTTTTTT. The encoded protein is CATSDPKQGAGTGELFF.

V is TRBV20-1 and J is TRBJ2-1, with 10 nucleotides matching TRBD2. The germline V gene encodes CDR1 DFQATT and CDR2 SNEGSKA (reference sequence). With V trimmed by 5 bases and J by 4 bases, 5 bases remained unmatched. This CDR3 spans 14 amino acids. The CDR3 is CSALPSGSYNEQFF. For the CDR3, the DNA is TGCAGTGCTCTACCTAGCGGGAGTTACAATGAGCAGTTCTTC.

Regarding this clonotype: At one of its ends the junction is not consistent with the germline gene, which may arise from a read error. CDR3 sequence reads: CATIRNKNGYTF. The CDR3 region has the DNA TGTGCCACCATCAGAAACAAGAATGGCTACACCTTC. The chain is built from TRBV15 and TRBJ1-2; D is uncertain. The length of the CDR3 is 12 residues. Germline loops: CDR1 LNHNV, CDR2 YYDKDF (reference sequence). The full variable domain, with the rest looked up from reference TRBV15 and TRBJ1-2, is DAMVIQNPRYQVTQFGKPVTLSCSQTLNHNVMYWYQQKSSQAPKLLFHYYDKDFNNEADTPDNFQSRRPNTSFCFLDIRSPGLGDTAMYLCATIRNKNGYTFGSGTRLTVV.

This clonotype was observed a single time. This chain connects TRBV10-3 to TRBJ2-5; D not certain. The germline CDR1 and CDR2 sequences are ENHRY and SYGVKD. V lost 3 bases and J 11 bases, leaving 13 bases between the germline ends. This CDR3 is 12 amino acids long. CDR3 sequence reads: CAISDGYNEQYF. In DNA, the CDR3 is TGTGCCATCAGTGATGGTTATAATGAGCAGTACTTC.

The chain links TRBV2 to TRBJ2-4, with 9 bases that match TRBD1. The germline CDR1 and CDR2 sequences are SNHLY and FYNNEI. There are 15 residues in the CDR3. V shed 6 bases and J 8 bases; nucleotides not matched to a gene: 11. The CDR3 nucleotides are TGTGCCAGCAGCCGGCCGGGACAGGGAGCAGACATTCAGTACTTC. Translation: CASSRPGQGADIQYF.

The gene calls are TRBV7-9 and TRBJ2-4; 7 bases agree with TRBD2. Germline V lookup: CDR1 SEHNR, CDR2 FQNEAQ (reference sequence). CDR3 length equals 15 residues. The trim removed 5 bases at V and 1 base at J, leaving 5 bases unmatched. CDR3 DNA: TGTGCCAGCAGCAGCACTAGCGTTGCCAAAAACATTCAGTACTTC. Protein sequence: CASSSTSVAKNIQYF.

The chain links TRBV19 to TRBJ2-7, with D perhaps TRBD2 (6 bases). Trimming pared 2 bases from V and 0 bases from J, leaving 8 bases between. The CDR3 is 14 residues long. Looked up from germline, CDR1 is LNHDA and CDR2 is SQIVND (reference sequence). CDR3: CASSIWGDSYEQYF. The DNA for the CDR3 is TGTGCCAGTAGTATATGGGGGGACTCCTACGAGCAGTACTTC.

This chain uses TRBV7-2 with TRBJ2-7, with 8 bases aligning to TRBD2. J was trimmed by 7 bases and V by 7 bases; bases with no gene match: 15. The V gene's germline CDR1 is SGHTA and CDR2 FQGNSA. The length of the CDR3 is 15 residues. CDR3 sequence (DNA): TGTGCCAGCACCTGGGGCGGGGGGATTAACGGGGAGCAGTACTTC. It codes for CASTWGGGINGEQYF.

The chain couples TRBV6-1 to TRBJ2-1; TRBD2 agrees at 11 bases. Trimming cost V 8 bases and J 7 bases; bases outside gene matches: 13. There are 16 residues in the CDR3. Germline assignment: CDR1 MNHNS and CDR2 SASEGT. The CDR3 nucleotides read TGTGCCAGCTACCGCGGTGGACTAGCGGGCCGAAATGAGCAGTTCTTC. Protein product: CASYRGGLAGRNEQFF.

J is TRBJ2-7 and V is TRBV7-2; tentative D call: TRBD2 (5 bases). Trimming stripped 7 bases from V and 7 bases from J, with 23 bases between. Germline loops: CDR1 SGHTA, CDR2 FQGNSA. The CDR3 consists of 15 residues. This chain's CDR3 is CASTSLAGGPNEQYF. Written as DNA, the CDR3 is TGTGCCAGCACATCCCTCGCCGGAGGCCCCAATGAGCAGTACTTC.

This sequence joins TRBV7-3 and TRBJ2-3, with D tentatively TRBD1 or TRBD2 (6 bases each). Trimming removed 2 bases at V and 5 bases at J, with 11 bases between. The CDR3 has 14 residues. Looked up from germline, CDR1 is SGHTA and CDR2 is FQGTGA. CDR3 region: CASSLAEGGDTQYF. In DNA form, the CDR3 reads TGTGCCAGCAGCTTAGCGGAGGGGGGAGATACGCAGTATTTT.

The rearrangement joins TRBV20-1 to TRBJ2-3; no reliable D call. The CDR3 is 14 amino acids. Per germline, CDR1 DFQATT and CDR2 SNEGSKA (reference sequence). Trimming stripped 3 bases from V and 14 bases from J, with 24 bases between. CDR3 in DNA: TGCAGTGCTAGGGCTATAGGGCTGTACAGATACGCGTATTTT. This translates into CSARAIGLYRYAYF.

The rearrangement uses TRBV7-3 and TRBJ2-6; D gene unclear. Germline V gives CDR1 SGHTA, CDR2 FQGTGA. Trimming removed 1 base from V and 4 bases from J, with 14 bases in between. The CDR3 runs 17 residues. The CDR3 spells CASSLMGGAAGANVLTF. Written as DNA, the CDR3 is TGTGCCAGCAGCTTAATGGGCGGAGCCGCGGGGGCCAACGTCCTGACTTTC. Based on the CDR3 plus reference TRBV7-3 and TRBJ2-6, the full variable domain is GAGVSQTPSNKVTEKGKYVELRCDPISGHTALYWYRQSLGQGPEFLIYFQGTGAADDSGLPNDRFFAVRPEGSVSTLKIQRTERGDSAVYLCASSLMGGAAGANVLTFGAGSRLTVL.

The V and J genes are TRBV20-1 and TRBJ1-1; 11 positions match TRBD1. Germline values: CDR1 DFQATT, CDR2 SNEGSKA (reference sequence). The trim removed 5 bases at V and 6 bases at J, leaving 2 bases unmatched. The CDR3 is 12 residues long. CDR3 nucleotides: TGCAGTGCTCGGGACAGGGGGTCTGAAGCTTTCTTT. Amino acid sequence: CSARDRGSEAFF.

This rearrangement joins TRBV9 to TRBJ2-1; weak D call: TRBD1 (6 bases). CDR1 SGDLS and CDR2 YYNGEE come from the germline V gene. The CDR3 consists of 15 residues. V gave up 0 bases and J gave up 4 bases, with 11 bases separating them. CDR3 in amino acids: CASSVEQGIYNEQFF. As DNA, the CDR3 is TGTGCCAGCAGCGTAGAACAGGGAATTTACAATGAGCAGTTCTTC.

The genes are TRBV5-1 and TRBJ2-3, with a weak D call TRBD1 (6 bases). Trimming cost V 2 bases and J 4 bases, with 26 bases left between them. The CDR3 is made up of 19 amino acids. Germline V gene lookup returns CDR1 SGHRS and CDR2 YFSETQ. The CDR3 is CASSFTPSLGGANPDTQYF. The CDR3 region has the DNA TGCGCCAGCAGCTTTACTCCCTCCCTAGGGGGAGCGAACCCAGATACGCAGTATTTT.

The chain links TRBV20-1 to TRBJ1-6; 7 bases fit TRBD1. The length of the CDR3 is 13 residues. Germline loops: CDR1 DFQATT, CDR2 SNEGSKA (reference sequence). The CDR3 here is CGAGTEVRSPLHF. CDR3 coding DNA: TGCGGGGCCGGGACAGAGGTTAGGTCACCCCTCCACTTT.

The chain is built from TRBV9 and TRBJ2-5; 8 bases match TRBD1. The germline V gene encodes CDR1 SGDLS and CDR2 YYNGEE. CDR3 length equals 16 residues. V lost 4 bases to trimming and J lost 11 bases; unmatched junction nucleotides: 19. DNA of the CDR3: TGTGCCAGCAGCCCTTGGACAGGGTCAAGAGACAATGAGCAGTACTTC. Encoded protein: CASSPWTGSRDNEQYF.